This T cell receptor (beta chain) originates from a study of CD8 T cells in ankylosing spondylitis. Using quantitative 5'-RACE with molecular barcodes, the authors made TCR beta libraries. One entry per CDR3 protein results from TCRdb running MiXCR on the 5' RACE reads. The profile shows fewer than 25,000 distinct CDR3 sequences, roughly 13% of them singletons. CDR1 is LGHNA and CDR2 is YSLEER in the germline V gene. Trimming took 4 bases from V and 0 from J, leaving 10 bases between them. The CDR3 is made up of 15 amino acids. This clonotype came up many times. Sequenced input: blood. The TCR was taken from a male donor with ankylosing spondylitis or in good health (not recorded which). The chain couples TRBV4-3 to TRBJ1-3; D is undetermined. The chain's CDR3 is CASSPGRVSGNTIYF. The CDR3 DNA is TGCGCCAGCAGCCCCGGAAGGGTCTCTGGAAACACCATATATTTT.